This T cell receptor beta chain is from a study of OX40 agonist ivuxolimab in advanced cancers. As for the study in general: Those enrolled were roughly 85% male, with a mean age of about 66 years and ages from about 20 to 90.

Measured with immunoSEQ multiplex PCR; TCRdb has only the in-frame clones, and not every one. This sample carries roughly 13,000 clones, approximately 92% of them seen once, and the ten largest clones take over 65%. Per germline, CDR1 LGHNA and CDR2 YSLEER. The trim removed 3 bases at V and 1 base at J, leaving 5 bases unmatched. The CDR3 is made up of 16 amino acids. This sequence was found in an adult with an advanced solid tumor such as melanoma, head and neck, liver or kidney cancer. This chain connects TRBV4-3 to TRBJ2-1, with 8 nucleotides matching TRBD2. Sequenced here: CD4+ or CD8+ T cells sorted from blood, sampled in a trial of the OX40 agonist ivuxolimab. In DNA form, the CDR3 reads TGCGCCAGCAGCCAGACGGGGGGGCTGTCCTACAATGAGCAGTTCTTC. Protein: CASSQTGGLSYNEQFF.